Listed here are 25 T cell receptor beta chains from one sample, sequenced in a study of T cell responses to AZD1222 COVID-19 vaccine. Libraries were prepared by immunoSEQ multiplex PCR; TCRdb keeps only in-frame clonotypes and omits some of them. The sample lists about 150,000 clones, 87% occurring once. The input for sequencing was peripheral blood, taken 28 days after the second AZD1222 dose. The receptors were sampled from an adult who received the AZD1222 COVID-19 vaccine.

The V gene is TRBV2, the J gene TRBJ1-4, with 8 bases identical to TRBD1. The CDR3 totals 14 residues. V shed 4 bases, J shed 4 bases, and the junction held 2 bases outside the gene matches. CDR1 and CDR2 from the germline V gene are SNHLY and FYNNEI. Here the CDR3 reads CASSGQGSNEKLFF. DNA of the CDR3: TGTGCCAGCAGTGGACAGGGGAGTAATGAAAAACTGTTTTTT.

The rearrangement joins TRBV9 to TRBJ1-5; D call uncertain. CDR3 size: 14 residues. Germline lookup yields CDR1 SGDLS and CDR2 YYNGEE. Trimming removed 5 bases from V and 1 base from J, with 10 bases in between. The CDR3 reads CASRGSGSNQPQHF. CDR3 DNA sequence: TGTGCCAGCAGGGGCAGCGGAAGCAATCAGCCCCAGCATTTT.

The chain employs TRBV7-2 and TRBJ1-3; D call uncertain. V was trimmed by 5 bases and J by 8 bases, leaving 7 bases between them. Germline assignment: CDR1 SGHTA and CDR2 FQGNSA. The CDR3 extends over 11 amino acids. CDR3 sequence reads: CASSPKDTIYF. In DNA form, the CDR3 reads TGTGCCAGCAGCCCAAAGGACACCATATATTTT. The whole variable domain, filled in from reference TRBV7-2 and TRBJ1-3, reads GAGVSQSPSNKVTEKGKDVELRCDPISGHTALYWYRQSLGQGLEFLIYFQGNSAPDKSGLPSDRFSAERTGGSVSTLTIQRTQQEDSAVYLCASSPKDTIYFGEGSWLTVV.

The chain joins TRBV2 to TRBJ1-1, with D maybe TRBD1 (5 bases). Between the trimmed V and J ends, which lost 8 bases and 1 base, there was a span of 20 bases. The CDR3 is made up of 16 amino acids. Germline values: CDR1 SNHLY, CDR2 FYNNEI. The CDR3 spells CASYEGLARPNTEAFF. Written as DNA, the CDR3 is TGTGCCAGCTATGAGGGGCTCGCACGCCCGAACACTGAAGCTTTCTTT.

CDR3 coding DNA: TGTGCCAGCTCACCAGGGACTAGCGGGATTAACACCGGGGAGCTGTTTTTT. Amino acids: CASSPGTSGINTGELFF. The gene calls are TRBV18 and TRBJ2-2; 13 nucleotides agree with TRBD2. CDR1 is KGHSH and CDR2 is LQKENI in the germline V gene. V lost 2 bases to trimming and J lost 2 bases; unmatched junction nucleotides: 2. The CDR3 has 17 amino acids.

The chain has TRBV30 and TRBJ1-1, with 11 bases identical to TRBD1. Germline CDR1 GTSNPN, CDR2 SVGIG (reference sequence). With V trimmed by 0 bases and J by 11 bases, 5 bases remained unmatched. The CDR3 loop spans 13 amino acids. CDR3 amino acids: CAWSVEGTGGAFF. The CDR3 DNA reads TGTGCCTGGAGTGTAGAGGGGACAGGGGGGGCTTTCTTT. Full variable domain (remainder filled in from reference TRBV30 and TRBJ1-1): SQTIHQWPATLVQPVGSPLSLECTVEGTSNPNLYWYRQAAGRGLQLLFYSVGIGQISSEVPQNLSASRPQDRQFILSSKKLLLSDSGFYLCAWSVEGTGGAFFGQGTRLTVV.

The chain uses TRBV18 and TRBJ1-5; 9 bases match TRBD1. Germline lookup yields CDR1 KGHSH and CDR2 LQKENI. The junction had 0 bases not matched to a gene; V was cut back by 4 bases and J by 2 bases. The CDR3 length is 14 residues. The CDR3 protein is CASSRDRGNQPQHF. CDR3 coding DNA: TGTGCCAGCTCACGGGACAGGGGCAATCAGCCCCAGCATTTT. Combining the CDR3 with reference TRBV18 and TRBJ1-5 gives the whole variable domain NAGVMQNPRHLVRRRGQEARLRCSPMKGHSHVYWYRQLPEEGLKFMVYLQKENIIDESGMPKERFSAEFPKEGPSILRIQQVVRGDSAAYFCASSRDRGNQPQHFGDGTRLSIL.

J is TRBJ2-1 and V is TRBV6-5; the D gene is possibly TRBD2 (5 bases). CDR3 length equals 13 residues. The germline CDR1 and CDR2 sequences are MNHEY and SVGAGI. V lost 2 bases and J 6 bases, leaving 8 bases between the germline ends. The chain's CDR3 is CASSYGRSNEQFF. CDR3 coding DNA: TGTGCCAGCAGTTACGGGAGAAGCAATGAGCAGTTCTTC.

The chain combines TRBV27 with TRBJ2-3, with D maybe TRBD2 (6 bases). The CDR3 extends over 18 amino acids. Germline V gene data show CDR1 as MNHEY and CDR2 as SMNVEV (reference sequence). Between the trimmed V and J ends, which lost 6 bases and 0 bases, there was a span of 22 bases. CDR3 coding DNA: TGTGCCAGCAGCCTAATGGGGATTAGCGGCTCTAGCACAGATACGCAGTATTTT. This codes for CASSLMGISGSSTDTQYF.

V gene TRBV7-9 combines with J gene TRBJ2-3, with TRBD1 matching 10 bases. Trimming removed 4 bases from V and 4 bases from J; junction bases left unmatched: 8. CDR1 is SEHNR and CDR2 is FQNEAQ in the germline V gene (reference sequence). The CDR3 spans 16 residues. CDR3 coding DNA: TGTGCCAGCAGCTCGTGGGGGACAGGGGTGTCAGATACGCAGTATTTT. The encoded protein is CASSSWGTGVSDTQYF.

The V call is TRBV28, the J call TRBJ1-6; D gene ambiguous. CDR1 and CDR2 (germline): MDHEN, SYDVKM. CDR3 size: 12 residues. Trimming took 4 bases from V and 14 from J, leaving 12 bases between them. CDR3 sequence (DNA): TGTGCCAGCAGTTCCCTGGTTGAAGCCCTCCACTTT. It yields the protein CASSSLVEALHF.

J is TRBJ1-2 and V is TRBV6-4; D gene uncertain. The CDR3 spans 12 residues. CDR1 is MRHNA and CDR2 is SNTAGT in the germline V gene. With 2 bases removed from V and 6 bases from J, the gap between germline ends came to 7 bases. CDR3 DNA sequence: TGTGCCAGCAGTGACGCTAAAGATGGCTACACCTTC. This encodes CASSDAKDGYTF.

This clone was picked up one time. The rearrangement uses TRBV4-3 and TRBJ2-7; the match to TRBD1 covers 10 bases. The CDR3 is made up of 15 amino acids. Germline V gene data show CDR1 as LGHNA and CDR2 as YSLEER. V trimming: 3 bases; J trimming: 2 bases; junction bases outside the gene matches: 4. In nucleotides, the CDR3 is TGCGCCAGCAGCCACCGGGACAGGGGCCCCTACGAGCAGTACTTC. Its protein is CASSHRDRGPYEQYF.

This chain uses TRBV12-2 with TRBJ2-1; the D segment call TRBD2 is taken from the table without a DNA check. TRBV12-2 is recorded as a pseudogene. The length of the CDR3 is 17 residues. The CDR3 DNA follows: TGTGCAAGTCGCTTAGCAGGGCGGGGCAAGTCCCTACTTGAGCAGTTCTTC. As protein: CASRLAGRGKSLLEQFF.

The rearrangement joins TRBV6-2 or TRBV6-3 to TRBJ2-1; TRBD2 matches at 9 bases. CDR1 and CDR2 from the germline V gene are MNHEY and SVGEGT. CDR3 length: 19 residues. J was trimmed by 1 base and V by 6 bases; bases with no gene match: 16. This CDR3 reads CASSFARLAGLGSYNEQFF. Here the CDR3 DNA reads TGTGCCAGCAGCTTCGCTCGGCTAGCGGGGTTGGGGTCCTACAATGAGCAGTTCTTC.

This chain connects TRBV28 to TRBJ2-2; D is uncertain. The germline V and J ends were trimmed by 7 bases and 7 bases, with 22 bases remaining between them. Germline V gene sequence: CDR1 MDHEN, CDR2 SYDVKM. The CDR3 is 16 residues long. CDR3 protein: CASISAGRSYNGELFF. Here the CDR3 DNA reads TGTGCCAGCATCTCGGCAGGACGATCGTATAACGGGGAGCTGTTTTTT.

The CDR3 nucleotides are TGTGCCAGCAGTTTATACCTGGAGGATGGCTATGGCTACACCTTC. It yields the protein CASSLYLEDGYGYTF. This rearrangement joins TRBV28 to TRBJ1-2; D uncertain. V shed 1 base and J shed 4 bases, with 13 bases lying between them. The CDR3 sequence is 15 residues long. The germline V gene has CDR1 MDHEN and CDR2 SYDVKM.

The chain links TRBV5-1 to TRBJ2-3; TRBD2 matches at 13 bases. J gave up 4 bases and V 4 bases, and 9 bases lay outside the gene matches. The germline V gene has CDR1 SGHRS and CDR2 YFSETQ. The CDR3 is 17 amino acids. In DNA form, the CDR3 reads TGCGCCAGCAGCAAGGGGACTAGCGGGATAGGTGCAGATACGCAGTATTTT. This gives the protein CASSKGTSGIGADTQYF.

The chain joins TRBV5-4 to TRBJ2-3; D is undetermined. This CDR3 has 12 residues. Looked up from germline, CDR1 is SGHNT and CDR2 is YYREEE (reference sequence). Trimming cost V 0 bases and J 2 bases, with 1 base left between them. Here the CDR3 reads CASSLDTDTQYF. The CDR3 DNA follows: TGTGCCAGCAGCTTGGACACAGATACGCAGTATTTT.

In this sample, this clone turned up a few times. V is TRBV29-1 and J is TRBJ1-5, with TRBD1 matching over 10 bases. After removal of 4 bases from V and 3 bases from J, the junction contained 6 bases not matched to a gene. Germline V gene data show CDR1 as SQVTM and CDR2 as ANQGSEA. The length of the CDR3 is 15 residues. CDR3 amino acids: CSVGGGTGDNQPQHF. The CDR3 coding sequence is TGCAGCGTTGGCGGAGGGACAGGGGACAATCAGCCCCAGCATTTT. Full variable domain (remainder filled in from reference TRBV29-1 and TRBJ1-5): SAVISQKPSRDICQRGTSLTIQCQVDSQVTMMFWYRQQPGQSLTLIATANQGSEATYESGFVIDKFPISRPNLTFSTLTVSNMSPEDSSIYLCSVGGGTGDNQPQHFGDGTRLSIL.

The chain links TRBV5-1 to TRBJ2-1; 9 bases are a match to TRBD2. Germline loops: CDR1 SGHRS, CDR2 YFSETQ. V was clipped by 4 bases and J by 6 bases; unmatched bases: 11. The CDR3 loop spans 16 amino acids. CDR3 loop: CASSKRSGSTGNEQFF. The CDR3 DNA reads as TGCGCCAGCAGCAAACGTAGCGGGAGTACGGGCAATGAGCAGTTCTTC.

This clone has a handful of counts. The genes are TRBV6-6 and TRBJ2-1, with TRBD1 matching over 9 bases. The trim removed 6 bases at V and 10 bases at J, leaving 7 bases unmatched. CDR1 and CDR2 from the germline V gene are MNHNY and SVGAGI (reference sequence). The CDR3 sequence is 13 residues long. In nucleotides, the CDR3 is TGTGCCAGCAGCGAACAGGGGGCATGGGAGCAGTTCTTC. Protein: CASSEQGAWEQFF.

The gene calls are TRBV28 and TRBJ2-7, with a tentative D call TRBD2 (6 bases). Germline V gene lookup returns CDR1 MDHEN and CDR2 SYDVKM. There are 15 residues in the CDR3. V was pared by 5 bases and J by 3 bases, with 17 bases between. The CDR3 nucleotides are TGTGCCAGCAGTGTTGTGCGGGGCCGGCGCTACGAGCAGTACTTC. It encodes CASSVVRGRRYEQYF. Full variable domain (missing parts from reference TRBV28 and TRBJ2-7): DVKVTQSSRYLVKRTGEKVFLECVQDMDHENMFWYRQDPGLGLRLIYFSYDVKMKEKGDIPEGYSVSREKKERFSLILESASTNQTSMYLCASSVVRGRRYEQYFGPGTRLTVT.

The chain joins TRBV3-1 (or the pseudogene TRBV3-2) to TRBJ2-5, with 11 bases lining up with TRBD1. Germline lookup yields CDR1 LGHDT and CDR2 YNNKEL (reference sequence). V was clipped by 7 bases and J by 2 bases; unmatched bases: 6. The CDR3 extends over 15 amino acids. CDR3 in amino acids: CASTDRGLSQETQYF. The CDR3, as DNA: TGTGCCAGCACGGACAGGGGGCTCTCACAAGAGACCCAGTACTTC.

The chain is built from TRBV28 and TRBJ1-5; D is undetermined. The CDR3 is 13 residues long. Germline assignment: CDR1 MDHEN and CDR2 SYDVKM. Trimming removed 7 bases from V and 1 base from J, with 8 bases in between. CDR3: CASISRSNQPQHF. CDR3 sequence (DNA): TGTGCCAGCATCTCGCGAAGCAATCAGCCCCAGCATTTT.